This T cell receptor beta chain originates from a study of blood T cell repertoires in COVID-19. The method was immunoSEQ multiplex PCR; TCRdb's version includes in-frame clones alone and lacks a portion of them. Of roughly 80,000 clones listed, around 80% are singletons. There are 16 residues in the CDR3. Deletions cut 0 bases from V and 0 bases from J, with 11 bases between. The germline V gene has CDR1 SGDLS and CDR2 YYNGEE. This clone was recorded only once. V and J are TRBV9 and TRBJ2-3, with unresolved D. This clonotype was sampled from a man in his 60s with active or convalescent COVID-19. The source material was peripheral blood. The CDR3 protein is CASSVGRALSTDTQYF. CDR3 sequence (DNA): TGTGCCAGCAGCGTAGGGAGAGCGCTTAGCACAGATACGCAGTATTTT.